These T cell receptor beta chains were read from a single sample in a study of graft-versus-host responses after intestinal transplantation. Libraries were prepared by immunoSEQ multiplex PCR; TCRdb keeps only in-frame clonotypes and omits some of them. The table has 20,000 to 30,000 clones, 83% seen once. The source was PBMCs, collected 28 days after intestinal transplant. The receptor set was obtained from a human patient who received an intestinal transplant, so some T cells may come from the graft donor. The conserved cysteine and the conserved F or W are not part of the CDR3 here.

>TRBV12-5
ASGLDSGYTEAF
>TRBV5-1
ASSLAGEGSYT
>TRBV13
ASSLGGQGRTDTQY
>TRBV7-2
ASSFSLTSGGIGGELF
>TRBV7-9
ASSPGVVAYNEQF
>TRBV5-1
ASSFEGSYGYT
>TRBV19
ASSIGDNSPLH
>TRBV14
ASSQGPPGQFELDGT
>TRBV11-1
ASSLEPGWREQY
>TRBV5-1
ASSLLPRGEQF
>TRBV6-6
ASSSDTNEKLF
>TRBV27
ASSLTGVRPYEQY
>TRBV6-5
ASSYSSLGGETQY
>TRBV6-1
ASSQGFNEKLF
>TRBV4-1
ASRQDWETQY
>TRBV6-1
ASSHSQNPNTEAF
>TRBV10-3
AISESETQY
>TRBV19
ASSRGPQETQY
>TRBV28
ASSLGRLAGSYNEQF
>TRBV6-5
ASSQTGGVTEAF
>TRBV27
ASSLAPTGGTEAF
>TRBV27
ASSLSWGSTDTQY
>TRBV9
ASSVGQGRSEAF